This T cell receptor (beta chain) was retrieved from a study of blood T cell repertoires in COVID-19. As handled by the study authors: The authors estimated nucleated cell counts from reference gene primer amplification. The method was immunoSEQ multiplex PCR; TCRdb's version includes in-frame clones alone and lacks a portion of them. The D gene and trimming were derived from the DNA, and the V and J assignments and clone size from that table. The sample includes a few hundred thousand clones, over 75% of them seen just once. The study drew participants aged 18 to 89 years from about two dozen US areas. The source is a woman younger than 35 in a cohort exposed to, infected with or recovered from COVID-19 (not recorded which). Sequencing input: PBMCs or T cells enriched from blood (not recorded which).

CDR3 sequence reads: CASSIGQGAYTEAFF. As DNA, the CDR3 is TGTGCCAGTAGTATCGGACAGGGGGCCTACACTGAAGCTTTCTTT. V gene TRBV19 combines with J gene TRBJ1-1, with TRBD1 matching 11 bases. The J segment lost 3 bases and the V segment lost 3 bases, leaving 3 bases of the junction unmatched. The CDR3 is made up of 15 amino acids. The V gene's germline CDR1 is LNHDA and CDR2 SQIVND (reference sequence).